This T cell receptor (beta chain) originates from a study of blood T cell repertoires in COVID-19. Measured with immunoSEQ multiplex PCR; TCRdb has only the in-frame clones, and not every one. The sample records about 300,000 clones, more than 70% being singletons. The trim removed 2 bases at V and 5 bases at J, leaving 12 bases unmatched. Germline CDR1 and CDR2: LGHNA and YNFKEQ. This CDR3 has 18 amino acids. The chain employs TRBV4-2 and TRBJ2-2, with 9 bases identical to TRBD1. The TCR comes from a woman aged 25 to 45 who had recovered from COVID-19. Sequenced material: peripheral blood. CDR3: CASSQITGGAVKTGELFF. The CDR3 DNA is TGTGCCAGCAGCCAAATAACAGGGGGCGCGGTTAAAACCGGGGAGCTGTTTTTT.